The 14 T cell receptor beta chains given below trace back to one sample, sequenced in a study of blood T cell repertoires in COVID-19. Using immunoSEQ multiplex PCR, the repertoire was profiled, and TCRdb retains in-frame clones only, with some absent. The table shows 200,000 to 250,000 clones, with around 84% occurring only once. The source material was peripheral blood. The receptors were gathered from a middle-aged man with acute or convalescent COVID-19.

The CDR3 DNA follows: TGTGCCAGCTCACTAGACAGAAACACTGAAGCTTTCTTT. Translating it yields CASSLDRNTEAFF. The J gene is TRBJ1-1, the V gene TRBV18; tentative D call: TRBD1 (5 bases). The CDR3 contains 13 residues. The germline CDR1 and CDR2 sequences are KGHSH and LQKENI. The V and J ends lost 4 bases and 2 bases respectively, with 8 bases between them. The whole variable domain, filled in from reference TRBV18 and TRBJ1-1, reads NAGVMQNPRHLVRRRGQEARLRCSPMKGHSHVYWYRQLPEEGLKFMVYLQKENIIDESGMPKERFSAEFPKEGPSILRIQQVVRGDSAAYFCASSLDRNTEAFFGQGTRLTVV.

The table lists this clone with a count of one. The rearrangement joins TRBV15 to TRBJ1-5; the D is unclear. The V end lost 8 bases, the J end lost 1 base, and 15 bases lay between the germline ends. From germline, CDR1 is LNHNV and CDR2 YYDKDF (reference sequence). This CDR3 region has 15 residues. DNA for the CDR3: TGTGCCACCCGCTTTGAGCCAGGCAGCAATCAGCCCCAGCATTTT. Encoded protein: CATRFEPGSNQPQHF.

The CDR3 spells CASRRQGYTEAFF. The CDR3 bases are TGTGCCAGCAGAAGACAGGGGTACACTGAAGCTTTCTTT. V gene TRBV6-5 combines with J gene TRBJ1-1; 8 nucleotides agree with TRBD1. Germline loops: CDR1 MNHEY, CDR2 SVGAGI. V lost 6 bases and J lost 3; bases outside the gene matches: 3. This CDR3 comprises 13 residues.

The rearrangement joins TRBV5-1 to TRBJ1-2, with a tentative D call TRBD1 (6 bases). Trimming removed 4 bases from V and 3 bases from J, with 16 bases in between. CDR1 SGHRS and CDR2 YFSETQ come from the germline V gene. The CDR3 runs to 15 residues. Here the CDR3 DNA reads TGCGCCAGCAGCGCAACAGGGTATAGCGACTATGGCTACACCTTC. It yields the protein CASSATGYSDYGYTF.

The CDR3 sequence is CASTADRGVYEQYF. In DNA, the CDR3 is TGTGCCAGCACCGCAGACAGGGGCGTCTACGAGCAGTACTTC. The gene calls are TRBV7-8 and TRBJ2-7; 8 bases map to TRBD1. CDR1 and CDR2 (germline): SGHVS, FQNEAQ. The CDR3 sequence is 14 residues long. V was pared by 7 bases and J by 3 bases, with 8 bases of the junction left unmatched.

The chain recombines TRBV10-3 with TRBJ2-5; the D gene is possibly TRBD1 (5 bases). The germline V gene encodes CDR1 ENHRY and CDR2 SYGVKD. The CDR3 totals 12 residues. V lost 8 bases and J lost 2, with 9 bases in between. The chain's CDR3 is CAIGQGQETQYF. The CDR3 region has the DNA TGTGCCATCGGGCAGGGACAAGAGACCCAGTACTTC.

This clone was recorded a few times. The chain recombines TRBV27 with TRBJ1-6; 9 positions agree with TRBD1. Germline V gene sequence: CDR1 MNHEY, CDR2 SMNVEV (reference sequence). V lost 0 bases to trimming and J lost 7 bases; unmatched junction nucleotides: 10. This CDR3 is 18 amino acids long. The CDR3 DNA reads as TGTGCCAGCAGTTTATCAGGCGTAGGGGACAGGGTGAATTCACCCCTCCACTTT. Encoded protein: CASSLSGVGDRVNSPLHF.

The sample holds one count of this clone. This chain joins TRBV11-3 and TRBJ1-1; TRBD1 matches 9 bases. Trimming took 5 bases from V and 6 from J; bases not matched to a gene: 7. Germline lookup yields CDR1 SGHNT and CDR2 YENEEA. This CDR3 has 14 amino acids. The CDR3 is CASSQGQGNAEAFF. CDR3 in DNA: TGTGCCAGCAGCCAGGGACAGGGAAATGCTGAAGCTTTCTTT.

This rearrangement joins TRBV5-1 to TRBJ2-1; TRBD1 aligns across 10 bases. Germline CDR1 is SGHRS and CDR2 is YFSETQ. The junction had 3 bases not matched to a gene; V was cut back by 4 bases and J by 2 bases. The CDR3 length is 15 residues. This CDR3 reads CASSLTGGAYNEQFF. CDR3 in DNA: TGCGCCAGCAGCCTGACAGGGGGCGCCTACAATGAGCAGTTCTTC.

V usage is TRBV5-6 and J usage is TRBJ1-1; 8 bases agree with TRBD1. J was trimmed by 0 bases and V by 4 bases; bases with no gene match: 8. This CDR3 contains 16 residues. Germline CDR1 reads SGHDT; CDR2 reads YYEEEE. CDR3 region: CASSRGTGRMNTEAFF. CDR3 DNA: TGTGCCAGCAGCCGGGGGACAGGACGTATGAACACTGAAGCTTTCTTT.

This clone appeared a few times. J is TRBJ1-5 and V is TRBV19; weak D call: TRBD1 (6 bases). Germline CDR1 LNHDA, CDR2 SQIVND (reference sequence). The CDR3 spans 14 residues. With 6 bases removed from V and 2 bases from J, the gap between germline ends came to 11 bases. CDR3 DNA: TGTGCCAGTAGGACAGGCCTCGGCAATCAGCCCCAGCATTTT. Protein product: CASRTGLGNQPQHF.

The chain combines TRBV5-6 with TRBJ2-3; D not resolved. This CDR3 comprises 16 residues. Trimming stripped 5 bases from V and 1 base from J, with 17 bases between. Germline loops: CDR1 SGHDT, CDR2 YYEEEE. The CDR3 region is CASRPLMRLGTDTQYF. The CDR3 DNA reads TGTGCCAGCAGACCATTGATGAGGTTGGGCACAGATACGCAGTATTTT. Full variable domain (remainder filled in from reference TRBV5-6 and TRBJ2-3): DAGVTQSPTHLIKTRGQQVTLRCSPKSGHDTVSWYQQALGQGPQFIFQYYEEEERQRGNFPDRFSGHQFPNYSSELNVNALLLGDSALYLCASRPLMRLGTDTQYFGPGTRLTVL.

This clone was counted a few times. The chain is built from TRBV6-4 and TRBJ2-2; weak D call: TRBD2 (6 bases). The ends were cut back, 11 bases at V and 4 bases at J, with 20 bases in the middle. CDR3 length: 15 residues. Germline lookup yields CDR1 MRHNA and CDR2 SNTAGT. The CDR3 sequence is CASQEGSGPTGELFF. CDR3 nucleotides: TGTGCCTCCCAGGAGGGCTCAGGACCCACCGGGGAGCTGTTTTTT.

The chain combines TRBV6-2 or TRBV6-3 with TRBJ2-3; unclear D gene. This CDR3 is built from 15 residues. V was pared by 2 bases and J by 0 bases, with 9 bases between. The germline V gene has CDR1 MNHEY and CDR2 SVGEGT. The CDR3 DNA reads TGTGCCAGCAGTTACCCAAGCCCCAGCACAGATACGCAGTATTTT. Translating gives CASSYPSPSTDTQYF.